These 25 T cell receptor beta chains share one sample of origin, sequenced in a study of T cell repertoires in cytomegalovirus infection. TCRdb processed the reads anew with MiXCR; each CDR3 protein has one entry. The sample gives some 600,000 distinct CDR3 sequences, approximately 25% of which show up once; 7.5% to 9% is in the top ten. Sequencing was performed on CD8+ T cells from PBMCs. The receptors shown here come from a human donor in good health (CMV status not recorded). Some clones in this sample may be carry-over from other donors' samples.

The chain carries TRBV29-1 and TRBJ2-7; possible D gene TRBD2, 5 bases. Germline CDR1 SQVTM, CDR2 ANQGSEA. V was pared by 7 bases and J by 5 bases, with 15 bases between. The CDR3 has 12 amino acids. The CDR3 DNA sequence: TGCAGCGGGATTGGACTCTTCGACGAGCAGTACTTC. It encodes CSGIGLFDEQYF.

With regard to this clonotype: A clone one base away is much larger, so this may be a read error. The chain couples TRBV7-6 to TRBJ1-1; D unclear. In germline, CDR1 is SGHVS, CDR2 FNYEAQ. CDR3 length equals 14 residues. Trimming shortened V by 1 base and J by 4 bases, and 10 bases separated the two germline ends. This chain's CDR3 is CASSLEQRSTEAFF. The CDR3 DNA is TGTGCCAGCAGCTTAGAACAGAGGAGCACTGAAGCTTTCTTT.

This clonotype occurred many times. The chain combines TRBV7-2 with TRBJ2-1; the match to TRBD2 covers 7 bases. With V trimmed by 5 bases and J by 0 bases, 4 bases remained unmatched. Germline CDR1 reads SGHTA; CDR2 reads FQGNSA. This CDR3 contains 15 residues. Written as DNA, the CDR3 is TGTGCCAGCAGCGGCGGCGGGAGCTCCTACAATGAGCAGTTCTTC. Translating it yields CASSGGGSSYNEQFF.

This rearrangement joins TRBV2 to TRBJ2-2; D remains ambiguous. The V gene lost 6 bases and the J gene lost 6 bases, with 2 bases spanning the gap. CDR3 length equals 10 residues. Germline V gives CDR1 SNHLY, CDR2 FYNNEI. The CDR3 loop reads CASRPGELFF. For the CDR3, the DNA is TGTGCCAGCAGACCCGGGGAGCTGTTTTTT.

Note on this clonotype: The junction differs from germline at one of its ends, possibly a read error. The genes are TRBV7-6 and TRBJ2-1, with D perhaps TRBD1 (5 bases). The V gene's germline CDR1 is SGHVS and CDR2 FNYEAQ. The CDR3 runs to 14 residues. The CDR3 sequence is CVSSPRQSYNEQFF. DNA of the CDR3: TGTGTCAGCAGCCCGAGACAGTCCTACAATGAGCAGTTCTTC.

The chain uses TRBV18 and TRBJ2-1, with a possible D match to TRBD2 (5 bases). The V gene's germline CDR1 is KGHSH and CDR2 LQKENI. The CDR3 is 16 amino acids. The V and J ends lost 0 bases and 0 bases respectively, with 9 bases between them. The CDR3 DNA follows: TGTGCCAGCTCACCACCGTCGGGAAGCTCCTACAATGAGCAGTTCTTC. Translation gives CASSPPSGSSYNEQFF.

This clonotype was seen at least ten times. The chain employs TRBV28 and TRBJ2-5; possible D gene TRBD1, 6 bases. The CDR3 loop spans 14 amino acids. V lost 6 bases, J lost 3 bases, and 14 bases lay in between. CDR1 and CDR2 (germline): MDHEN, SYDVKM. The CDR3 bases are TGTGCCAGCAGCCCGGACAGTACTAAAGAGACCCAGTACTTC. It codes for CASSPDSTKETQYF.

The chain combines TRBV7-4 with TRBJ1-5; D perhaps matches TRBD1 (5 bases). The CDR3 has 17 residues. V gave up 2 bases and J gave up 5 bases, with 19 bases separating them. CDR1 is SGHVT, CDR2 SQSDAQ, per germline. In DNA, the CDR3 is TGTGCCAGCAGCTTACGAGGGCGGGGGTGCGCGCATCAGCCCCAGCATTTT. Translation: CASSLRGRGCAHQPQHF.

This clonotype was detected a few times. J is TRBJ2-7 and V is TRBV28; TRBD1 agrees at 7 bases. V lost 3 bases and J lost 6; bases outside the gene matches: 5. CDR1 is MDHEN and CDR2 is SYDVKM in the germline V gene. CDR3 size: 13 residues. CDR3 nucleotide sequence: TGTGCCAGCAGTTTGACAGGGTATAGCGAGCAGTACGTC. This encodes CASSLTGYSEQYV.

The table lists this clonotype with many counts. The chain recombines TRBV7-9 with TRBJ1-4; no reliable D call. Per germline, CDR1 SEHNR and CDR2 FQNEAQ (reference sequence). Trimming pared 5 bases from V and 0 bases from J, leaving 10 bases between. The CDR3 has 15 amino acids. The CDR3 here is CASSPTDSTNEKLFF. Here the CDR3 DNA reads TGTGCCAGCAGCCCGACCGATTCAACTAATGAAAAACTGTTTTTT.

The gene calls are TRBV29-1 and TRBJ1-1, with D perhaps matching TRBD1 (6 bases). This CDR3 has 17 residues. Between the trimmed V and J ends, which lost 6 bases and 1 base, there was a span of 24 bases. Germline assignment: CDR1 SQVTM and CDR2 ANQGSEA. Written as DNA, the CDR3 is TGCAGCGTACCTGCGGCGAGTGCAGGGGATGGGAACACTGAAGCTTTCTTT. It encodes CSVPAASAGDGNTEAFF.

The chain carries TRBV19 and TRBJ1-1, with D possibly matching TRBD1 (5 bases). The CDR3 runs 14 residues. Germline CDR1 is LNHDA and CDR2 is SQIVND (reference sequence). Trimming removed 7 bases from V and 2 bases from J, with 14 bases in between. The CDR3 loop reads CASTPGPQNTEAFF. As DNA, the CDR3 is TGTGCCAGTACCCCGGGACCCCAAAACACTGAAGCTTTCTTT.

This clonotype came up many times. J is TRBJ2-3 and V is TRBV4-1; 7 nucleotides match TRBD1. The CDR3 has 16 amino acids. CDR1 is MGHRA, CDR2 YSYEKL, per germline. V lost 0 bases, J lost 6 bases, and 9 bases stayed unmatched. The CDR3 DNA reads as TGCGCCAGCAGCCAAGAGGGACAGAGGAAAGGGGATACGCAGTATTTT. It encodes CASSQEGQRKGDTQYF.

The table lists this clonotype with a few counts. DNA of the CDR3: TGCAGTGCGAGGGGACAGCGCACTGAAGCTTTCTTT. Translated, it gives CSARGQRTEAFF. J is TRBJ1-1 and V is TRBV20-1; TRBD1 aligns across 7 bases. The CDR3 has 12 residues. V gave up 6 bases and J gave up 4 bases; unmatched junction bases: 5. Per the germline V gene, CDR1 is DFQATT and CDR2 is SNEGSKA (reference sequence).

The CDR3 loop reads CSVPAGGPSYEQYF. CDR3 DNA sequence: TGCAGCGTTCCAGCGGGGGGCCCCTCCTACGAGCAGTACTTC. This chain links TRBV29-1 with TRBJ2-7, with 9 nucleotides matching TRBD2. In germline, CDR1 is SQVTM, CDR2 ANQGSEA. The CDR3 covers 14 residues. V shed 5 bases, J shed 0 bases, and the junction held 5 bases outside the gene matches.

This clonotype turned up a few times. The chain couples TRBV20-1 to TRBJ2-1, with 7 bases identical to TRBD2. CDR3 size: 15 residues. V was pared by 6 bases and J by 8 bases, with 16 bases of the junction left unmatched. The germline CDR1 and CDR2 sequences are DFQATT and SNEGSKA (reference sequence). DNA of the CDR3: TGCAGTGCCACTCATGGGGGGGGTATTCCCGATGAGCAGTTCTTC. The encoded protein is CSATHGGGIPDEQFF.

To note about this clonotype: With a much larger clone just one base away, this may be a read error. The CDR3 DNA sequence: TGTGCCAGCAGCTCACCTTCGGGGCGAGCGGGGGGCACAGATACGCAGTATTTT. This encodes CASSSPSGRAGGTDTQYF. This rearrangement joins TRBV7-8 to TRBJ2-3, with 8 bases that match TRBD2. Germline lookup yields CDR1 SGHVS and CDR2 FQNEAQ. CDR3 length: 18 amino acids. The J segment lost 1 base and the V segment lost 4 bases, leaving 13 bases of the junction unmatched.

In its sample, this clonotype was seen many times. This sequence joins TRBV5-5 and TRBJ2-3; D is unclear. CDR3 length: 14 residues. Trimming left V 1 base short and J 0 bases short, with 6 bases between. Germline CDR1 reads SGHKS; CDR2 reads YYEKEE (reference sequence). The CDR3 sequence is CASSLTLSTDTQYF. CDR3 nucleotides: TGTGCCAGCAGCTTGACACTTAGCACAGATACGCAGTATTTT.

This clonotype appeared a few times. CDR3 loop: CASSRGPDFSEQYF. The CDR3 region has the DNA TGTGCCAGCAGCAGGGGGCCGGACTTCTCCGAGCAGTACTTC. This chain links TRBV27 with TRBJ2-7; 8 positions match TRBD1. Germline V gene lookup returns CDR1 MNHEY and CDR2 SMNVEV (reference sequence). Trimming removed 6 bases from V and 6 bases from J; junction bases left unmatched: 10. The length of the CDR3 is 14 residues.

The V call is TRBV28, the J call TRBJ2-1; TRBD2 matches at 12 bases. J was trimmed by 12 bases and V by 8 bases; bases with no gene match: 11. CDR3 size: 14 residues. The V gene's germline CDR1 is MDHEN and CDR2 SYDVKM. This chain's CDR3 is CASSWASGGAGQFF. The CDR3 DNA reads TGTGCCAGCTCCTGGGCTAGCGGGGGGGCAGGGCAGTTCTTC.

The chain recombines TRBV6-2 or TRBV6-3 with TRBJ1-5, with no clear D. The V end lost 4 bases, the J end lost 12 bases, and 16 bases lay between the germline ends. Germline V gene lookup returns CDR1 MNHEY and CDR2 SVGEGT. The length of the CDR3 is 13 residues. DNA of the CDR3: TGTGCCAGCAGTTTCAACCCCGGTCTGGTCCAGCATTTT. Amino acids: CASSFNPGLVQHF.

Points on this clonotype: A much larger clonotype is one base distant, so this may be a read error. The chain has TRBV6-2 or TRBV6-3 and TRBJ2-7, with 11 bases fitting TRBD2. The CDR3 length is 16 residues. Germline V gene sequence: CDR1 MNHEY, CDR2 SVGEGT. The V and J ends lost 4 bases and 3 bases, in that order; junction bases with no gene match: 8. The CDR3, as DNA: TGTGCCAGCAGTTCCTTCCGAGGGACTAGCGGCTACGAGCAGTACTTC. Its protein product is CASSSFRGTSGYEQYF.

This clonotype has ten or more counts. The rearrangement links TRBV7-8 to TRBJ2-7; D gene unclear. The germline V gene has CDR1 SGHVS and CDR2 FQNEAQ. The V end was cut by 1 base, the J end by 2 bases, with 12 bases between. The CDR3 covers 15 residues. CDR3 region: CASSLDLTQAYEQYV. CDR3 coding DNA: TGTGCCAGCAGCTTAGATCTAACCCAGGCCTACGAGCAGTACGTC.

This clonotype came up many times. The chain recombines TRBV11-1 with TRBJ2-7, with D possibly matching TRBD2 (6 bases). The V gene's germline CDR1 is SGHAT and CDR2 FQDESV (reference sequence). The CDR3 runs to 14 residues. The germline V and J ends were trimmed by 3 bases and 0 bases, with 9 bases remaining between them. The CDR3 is CASSFGTLSYEQYV. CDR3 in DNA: TGTGCCAGCAGCTTCGGGACTCTCTCCTACGAGCAGTACGTC.

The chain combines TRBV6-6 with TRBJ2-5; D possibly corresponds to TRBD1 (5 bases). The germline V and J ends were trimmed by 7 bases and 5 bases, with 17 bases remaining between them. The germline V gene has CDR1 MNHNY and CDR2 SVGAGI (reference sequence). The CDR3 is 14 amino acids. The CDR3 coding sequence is TGTGCCAGCACCAATATGGGGCTCCTTGAGACCCAGTACTTC. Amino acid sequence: CASTNMGLLETQYF.